This TCR beta chain emerged from a study of shared clonotypes between healthy human individuals. Produced via immunoSEQ multiplex PCR; TCRdb's table is partial and in-frame only. The sample lists about 2.3 million clones; around 90% were seen once. This clone was picked up one time. Free of recent acute infections or vaccinations, the donors were healthy HIV-negative adults. It was into CD45RA+ naive and CD45RA-negative memory subsets that the CD4+ cells were split. The origin of this receptor is a man between 18 and 35 years old in good health. Some clones in this sample may be carry-over from other donors' samples. Sequenced: naive CD4+ T cells from PBMCs. Noted subset: CD45RA+ positively selected.

The CDR3 loop is CASSYWAGTGQETQYF. DNA of the CDR3: TGTGCCAGCAGTTATTGGGCCGGGACAGGGCAAGAGACCCAGTACTTC. The chain joins TRBV6-5 to TRBJ2-5, with 9 bases identical to TRBD1. Germline V gene data show CDR1 as MNHEY and CDR2 as SVGAGI. The CDR3 runs to 16 residues. V lost 3 bases and J lost 2; bases outside the gene matches: 7.